A selection of T cell receptor beta chains follows, all from one sample in a study of CD8+ T cells in alopecia areata. Profiling relied on immunoSEQ multiplex PCR, and the TCRdb table lists in-frame clones only, not all of them. The sample holds about 64,000 clones, roughly 47% seen once. Sequences were obtained from NKG2D-low CD8+ T cells sorted from blood. These receptors all stem from a human donor with alopecia areata. Each CDR3 is given with its conserved first and last residue. D genes are given only for firm matches. Only some rows state a clone size, as once, few, many or a class for expanded clones.

V: TRBV7-2; size: few; D: TRBD1; J: TRBJ2-7; CDR3: CASSLRLQGVDDEQYF; DNA: TGTGCCAGCAGCTTACGCTTACAGGGGGTCGACGACGAGCAGTACTTC
V: TRBV29-1; size: -; D: -; J: TRBJ2-1; CDR3: CSYRGLSTNEQFF; DNA: TGCAGCTATAGGGGACTCAGTACAAATGAGCAGTTCTTC
V: TRBV29-1; size: few; D: -; J: TRBJ2-7; CDR3: CSVGGQDFYEQYF; DNA: TGCAGCGTTGGCGGGCAAGATTTCTACGAGCAGTACTTC
V: TRBV5-1; size: -; D: -; J: TRBJ2-3; CDR3: CASTGARDTQYF; DNA: TGCGCCAGCACGGGGGCCAGAGATACGCAGTATTTT
V: TRBV5-1; size: -; D: -; J: TRBJ1-1; CDR3: CASINDYGTEAFF; DNA: TGCGCCAGCATCAATGATTATGGCACTGAAGCTTTCTTT
V: TRBV7-9; size: few; D: -; J: TRBJ1-1; CDR3: CASKKGNTEAFF; DNA: TGTGCCAGCAAGAAGGGGAACACTGAAGCTTTCTTT
V: TRBV11-2; size: -; D: -; J: TRBJ2-3; CDR3: CASSLESFGHGTDTQYF; DNA: TGTGCCAGCAGCTTAGAGTCGTTTGGGCATGGCACAGATACGCAGTATTTT
V: TRBV4-3; size: few; D: TRBD2; J: TRBJ2-1; CDR3: CASSPRTSGLYNEQFF; DNA: TGCGCCAGCAGCCCCCGGACTAGCGGGCTATACAATGAGCAGTTCTTC
V: TRBV15; size: few; D: -; J: TRBJ1-1; CDR3: CATSRDHRREAFF; DNA: TGTGCCACCAGCAGAGATCATAGGCGAGAAGCTTTCTTT
V: TRBV27; size: -; D: TRBD1; J: TRBJ2-1; CDR3: CASSEPGTAYINEQFF; DNA: TGTGCCAGCAGTGAGCCCGGGACAGCATATATCAATGAGCAGTTCTTC
V: TRBV28; size: -; D: -; J: TRBJ2-7; CDR3: CASTPRGYEQYF; DNA: TGTGCCAGCACCCCGAGGGGTTACGAGCAGTACTTC
V: TRBV14; size: -; D: -; J: TRBJ2-7; CDR3: CASSQVPTGTYEQYF; DNA: TGTGCCAGCAGCCAAGTACCTACAGGAACTTACGAGCAGTACTTC
V: TRBV9; size: -; D: -; J: TRBJ2-3; CDR3: CASSVFPGPTDTQYF; DNA: TGTGCCAGCAGCGTATTCCCGGGGCCAACAGATACGCAGTATTTT
V: TRBV29-1; size: -; D: TRBD1; J: TRBJ2-1; CDR3: CSVSGLLTGGPSSSYNEQFF; DNA: TGCAGCGTTTCGGGTCTTCTAACAGGGGGCCCTTCTAGCTCCTACAATGAGCAGTTCTTC
V: TRBV29-1; size: -; D: TRBD1; J: TRBJ1-2; CDR3: CSVGSTGGHYGYTF; DNA: TGCAGCGTTGGTTCGACAGGGGGACACTATGGCTACACCTTC
V: TRBV7-9; size: few; D: -; J: TRBJ1-1; CDR3: CASSSGSSEAFF; DNA: TGTGCCAGCAGCTCGGGGTCGTCTGAAGCTTTCTTT
V: TRBV5-6; size: -; D: -; J: TRBJ2-7; CDR3: CASSFGSGAYEQYF; DNA: TGTGCCAGCAGCTTCGGGTCAGGGGCCTACGAGCAGTACTTC
V: TRBV19; size: -; D: TRBD2; J: TRBJ2-1; CDR3: CASSIGGGTRHEQFF; DNA: TGTGCCAGTAGTATAGGAGGGGGGACTAGACATGAGCAGTTCTTC
V: TRBV5-6; size: -; D: -; J: TRBJ1-1; CDR3: CASSWDRDLRNTEAFF; DNA: TGTGCCAGCAGCTGGGACCGGGACCTCCGGAACACTGAAGCTTTCTTT
V: TRBV7-6; size: -; D: -; J: TRBJ1-2; CDR3: CASSLGWLYTF; DNA: TGTGCCAGCAGCTTAGGTTGGCTCTACACCTTC
V: TRBV7-8; size: few; D: TRBD2; J: TRBJ2-5; CDR3: CASSFGVAGFQETQYF; DNA: TGTGCCAGCAGCTTCGGGGTAGCGGGCTTCCAAGAGACCCAGTACTTC
V: TRBV4-1; size: -; D: -; J: TRBJ2-1; CDR3: CASSQGLGDEQFF; DNA: TGCGCCAGCTCCCAGGGACTCGGAGATGAGCAGTTCTTC
V: TRBV27; size: -; D: TRBD1; J: TRBJ2-1; CDR3: CASSPNRGVNEQFF; DNA: TGTGCCAGCAGTCCGAACAGGGGTGTTAATGAGCAGTTCTTC
V: TRBV29-1; size: few; D: TRBD1; J: TRBJ2-2; CDR3: CSVEGDRDRTGELFF; DNA: TGCAGCGTTGAGGGGGACAGGGATCGGACCGGGGAGCTGTTTTTT
V: TRBV21-1; size: -; D: -; J: TRBJ2-7; CDR3: CASSKGGRTASDEQYF; DNA: TGTGCCAGCAGCAAAGGAGGCAGAACTGCTAGCGACGAGCAGTACTTC
V: TRBV4-1; size: few; D: -; J: TRBJ2-7; CDR3: CASSQDNSYEQYF; DNA: TGCGCCAGCAGCCAAGATAACAGCTACGAGCAGTACTTC
V: TRBV4-1; size: -; D: -; J: TRBJ2-2; CDR3: CASSQDQGGGSRELFF; DNA: TGCGCCAGCAGCCAAGATCAAGGTGGAGGGTCGAGGGAGCTGTTTTTT
V: TRBV29-1; size: few; D: -; J: TRBJ2-1; CDR3: CSVEGRANEQFF; DNA: TGCAGCGTTGAGGGCCGGGCCAATGAGCAGTTCTTC
V: TRBV21-1; size: few; D: -; J: TRBJ2-3; CDR3: CASTIQPGQHTQYF; DNA: TGTGCCAGCACCATCCAGCCGGGACAACATACGCAGTATTTT
V: TRBV7-9; size: -; D: -; J: TRBJ2-7; CDR3: CASSSLTLAYEQYF; DNA: TGTGCCAGCAGCTCACTGACCCTTGCCTACGAGCAGTACTTC
V: TRBV7-2; size: -; D: -; J: TRBJ2-7; CDR3: CASSPRTYEQYF; DNA: TGTGCCAGCAGCCCCCGAACCTACGAGCAGTACTTC
V: TRBV11-3; size: -; D: -; J: TRBJ2-7; CDR3: CASSFGRARYEQYF; DNA: TGTGCCAGCAGCTTTGGAAGGGCTCGCTACGAGCAGTACTTC
V: TRBV29-1; size: few; D: TRBD1; J: TRBJ2-7; CDR3: CSVVGKDRSSYEQYF; DNA: TGCAGCGTTGTTGGTAAGGACAGGAGCTCCTACGAGCAGTACTTC
V: TRBV15; size: few; D: TRBD2; J: TRBJ2-7; CDR3: CATSRGLAPYEQYF; DNA: TGTGCCACCAGCAGAGGACTAGCACCCTACGAGCAGTACTTC
V: TRBV7-6; size: few; D: TRBD1; J: TRBJ2-5; CDR3: CASRRTGGPYF; DNA: TGTGCCAGCAGGCGGACAGGGGGACCGTACTTC
V: TRBV27; size: -; D: -; J: TRBJ2-7; CDR3: CASSLYPWPQYF; DNA: TGTGCCAGCAGTTTATACCCTTGGCCTCAGTACTTC
V: TRBV27; size: -; D: -; J: TRBJ2-3; CDR3: CASSSSGLDTQYF; DNA: TGTGCCAGCAGTTCCTCAGGGTTAGATACGCAGTATTTT
V: TRBV4-2; size: -; D: TRBD1; J: TRBJ2-7; CDR3: CASSQRQTGFYEQYF; DNA: TGTGCCAGCAGCCAAAGACAGACAGGGTTCTACGAGCAGTACTTC
V: TRBV13; size: -; D: -; J: TRBJ2-1; CDR3: CASQGGRAGRYNEQFF; DNA: TGTGCCTCCCAGGGGGGGAGGGCCGGAAGGTACAATGAGCAGTTCTTC
V: TRBV29-1; size: -; D: TRBD1; J: TRBJ1-1; CDR3: CSVEDDREVTEAFF; DNA: TGCAGCGTTGAAGATGACAGGGAGGTCACTGAAGCTTTCTTT
V: TRBV29-1; size: few; D: TRBD1; J: TRBJ1-2; CDR3: CSVQDRGIDYGYTF; DNA: TGCAGCGTCCAGGACAGGGGTATCGACTATGGCTACACCTTC
V: TRBV7-9; size: few; D: -; J: TRBJ2-6; CDR3: CASSLGRQANVLTF; DNA: TGTGCCAGCAGCTTAGGGCGCCAGGCCAACGTCCTGACTTTC
V: TRBV7-2; size: few; D: TRBD2; J: TRBJ2-7; CDR3: CASSLGGRGYEQYF; DNA: TGTGCCAGCAGCTTAGGCGGGAGGGGGTACGAGCAGTACTTC
V: TRBV29-1; size: few; D: -; J: TRBJ2-1; CDR3: CSVVGWVGEQFF; DNA: TGCAGCGTTGTAGGATGGGTAGGTGAGCAGTTCTTC
V: TRBV30; size: -; D: TRBD2; J: TRBJ2-1; CDR3: CAWRGWGGSYNEQFF; DNA: TGTGCCTGGCGCGGGTGGGGGGGCTCCTACAATGAGCAGTTCTTC
V: TRBV5-1; size: -; D: -; J: TRBJ2-5; CDR3: CASSLELQVNWEETQYF; DNA: TGCGCCAGCAGCTTGGAACTACAGGTCAACTGGGAAGAGACCCAGTACTTC
V: TRBV7-9; size: few; D: -; J: TRBJ2-3; CDR3: CASSSIGGPGTDTQYF; DNA: TGTGCCAGCAGCTCTATCGGCGGGCCAGGCACAGATACGCAGTATTTT